This T cell receptor beta chain was found in a study of radiotherapy plus CTLA-4 blockade in lung cancer. The repertoire was sequenced with immunoSEQ multiplex PCR; TCRdb's copy has only in-frame clones and lacks some. Of 100,000 to 150,000 clones listed, about nine tenths are singletons. There are 14 residues in the CDR3. Trimming at V came to 8 bases and at J to 5 bases, leaving 3 bases not matched to a gene. CDR1 is KGHSH and CDR2 is LQKENI in the germline V gene. Sequencing was performed on peripheral blood, taken from a patient treated with radiotherapy plus ipilimumab. The TCR was taken from a human donor with non-small cell lung cancer that progressed on radiotherapy plus ipilimumab. The chain carries TRBV18 and TRBJ2-5, with TRBD2 identical over 15 bases. The DNA of the CDR3 is TGTGCCAGCGGACTAGCGGGAGGGTTGGAGACCCAGTACTTC. Its protein is CASGLAGGLETQYF.